This T cell receptor beta chain was documented in a study of blood T cell repertoires in COVID-19. In the study overall: PBMCs, B-cell-depleted T cells, or T cells were the source of the cDNA or gDNA that made up the material.

This clone showed up just once. Original methodology: The authors estimated nucleated cell counts from reference gene primer amplification. Here immunoSEQ multiplex PCR was the method, and the copy in TCRdb shows in-frame clones only, minus some. V and J calls and clone size are given by that table; D and trimming were obtained from the DNA. Of around 260,000 clones listed, 86% are singletons. V was trimmed by 4 bases and J by 5 bases, leaving 27 bases between them. This CDR3 contains 18 residues. CDR1 is SGHRS and CDR2 is YFSETQ in the germline V gene. The V call is TRBV5-1, the J call TRBJ1-1, with D possibly TRBD1 on 6 matching bases. This TCR was recovered from a woman in her twenties or thirties with active or convalescent COVID-19. Sequences were obtained from peripheral blood. CDR3 DNA: TGCGCCAGCAGCGTAACCTACAGGGAAAAGGTCCGGGGAACTGAAGCTTTCTTT. Its translation is CASSVTYREKVRGTEAFF.